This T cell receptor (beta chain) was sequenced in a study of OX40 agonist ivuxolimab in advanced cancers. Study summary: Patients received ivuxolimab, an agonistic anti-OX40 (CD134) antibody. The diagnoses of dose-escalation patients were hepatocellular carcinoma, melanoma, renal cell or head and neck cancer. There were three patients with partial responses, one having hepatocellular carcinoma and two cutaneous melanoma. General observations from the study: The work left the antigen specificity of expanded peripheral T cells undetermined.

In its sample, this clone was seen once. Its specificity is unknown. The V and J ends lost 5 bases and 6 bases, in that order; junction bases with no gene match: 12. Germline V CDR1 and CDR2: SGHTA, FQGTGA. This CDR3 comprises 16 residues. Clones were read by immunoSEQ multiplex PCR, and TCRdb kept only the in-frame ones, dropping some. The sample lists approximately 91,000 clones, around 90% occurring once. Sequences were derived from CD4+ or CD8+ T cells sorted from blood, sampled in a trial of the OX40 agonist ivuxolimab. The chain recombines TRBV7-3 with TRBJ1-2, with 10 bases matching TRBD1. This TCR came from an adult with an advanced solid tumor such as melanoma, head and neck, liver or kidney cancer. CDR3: CASSRGTGAISDGYTF. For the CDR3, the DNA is TGTGCCAGCAGCCGGGGGACAGGGGCGATTTCGGATGGCTACACCTTC.